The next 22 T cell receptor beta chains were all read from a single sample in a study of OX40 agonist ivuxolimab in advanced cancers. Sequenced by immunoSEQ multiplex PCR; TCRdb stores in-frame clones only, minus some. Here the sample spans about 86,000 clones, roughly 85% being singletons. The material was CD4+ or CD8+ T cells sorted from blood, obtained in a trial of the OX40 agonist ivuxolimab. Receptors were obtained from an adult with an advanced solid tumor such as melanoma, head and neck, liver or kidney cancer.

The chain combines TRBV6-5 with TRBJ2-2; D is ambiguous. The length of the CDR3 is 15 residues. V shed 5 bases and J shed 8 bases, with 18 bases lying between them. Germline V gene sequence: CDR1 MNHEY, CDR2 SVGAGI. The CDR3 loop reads CASSASGPPEGELFF. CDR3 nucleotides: TGTGCCAGCAGTGCCTCGGGTCCCCCTGAAGGGGAGCTGTTTTTT.

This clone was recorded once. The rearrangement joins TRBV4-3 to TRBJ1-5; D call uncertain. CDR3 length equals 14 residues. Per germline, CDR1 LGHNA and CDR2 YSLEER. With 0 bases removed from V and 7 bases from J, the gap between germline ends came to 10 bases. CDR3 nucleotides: TGCGCCAGCAGCCAAGATCCCGCCCCGCAGCCCCAGCATTTT. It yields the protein CASSQDPAPQPQHF.

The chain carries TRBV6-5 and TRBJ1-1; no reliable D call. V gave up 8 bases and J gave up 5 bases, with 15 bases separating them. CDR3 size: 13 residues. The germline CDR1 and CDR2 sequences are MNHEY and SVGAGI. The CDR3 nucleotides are TGTGCCAGCGCTCCCCGGCCGGCTACTGAAGCTTTCTTT. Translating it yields CASAPRPATEAFF.

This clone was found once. CDR3 DNA sequence: TGCAGCGCCGTCGACAGCCTAAGGGGGGGGCAGTTCTTC. The encoded protein is CSAVDSLRGGQFF. V is TRBV29-1 and J is TRBJ2-1; perhaps TRBD2 as D (7 bases). The germline V and J ends were trimmed by 7 bases and 12 bases, with 22 bases remaining between them. Looked up from germline, CDR1 is SQVTM and CDR2 is ANQGSEA. This CDR3 region has 13 residues.

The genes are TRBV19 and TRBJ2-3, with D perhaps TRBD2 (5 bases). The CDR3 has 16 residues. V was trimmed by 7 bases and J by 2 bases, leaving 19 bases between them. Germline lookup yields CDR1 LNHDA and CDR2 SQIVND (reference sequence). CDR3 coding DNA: TGTGCCAGTACCATAGGTGGTACCGGGGACACAGATACGCAGTATTTT. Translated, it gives CASTIGGTGDTDTQYF.

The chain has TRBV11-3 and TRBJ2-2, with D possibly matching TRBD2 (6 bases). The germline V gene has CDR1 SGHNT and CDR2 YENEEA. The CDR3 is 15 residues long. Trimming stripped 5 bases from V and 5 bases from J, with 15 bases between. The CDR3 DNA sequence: TGTGCCAGCAGCCTCGGGGGATTCGAGACCGGGGAGCTGTTTTTT. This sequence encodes CASSLGGFETGELFF.

The CDR3, as DNA: TGTGCCAGTAACTTAGCGGGTGGGGAGCTGTTTTTT. Translated, it gives CASNLAGGELFF. The J gene is TRBJ2-2, the V gene TRBV19; 7 nucleotides match TRBD2. The ends lost 7 bases at V and 8 bases at J; junction bases unmatched: 4. Germline-derived CDR1 and CDR2 are LNHDA and SQIVND (reference sequence). The CDR3 sequence is 12 residues long.

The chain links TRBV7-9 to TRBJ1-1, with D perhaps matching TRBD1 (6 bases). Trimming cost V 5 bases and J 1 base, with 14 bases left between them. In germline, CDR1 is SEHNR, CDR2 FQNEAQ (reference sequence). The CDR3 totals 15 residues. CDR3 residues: CASSPPGTRNTEAFF. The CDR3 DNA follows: TGTGCCAGCAGCCCGCCCGGGACAAGGAACACTGAAGCTTTCTTT.

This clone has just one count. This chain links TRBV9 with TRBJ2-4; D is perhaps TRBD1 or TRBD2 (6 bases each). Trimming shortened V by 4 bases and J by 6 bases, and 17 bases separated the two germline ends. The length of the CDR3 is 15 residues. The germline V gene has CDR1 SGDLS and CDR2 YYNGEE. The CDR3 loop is CASSPIIQGGNIQYF. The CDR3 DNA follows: TGTGCCAGCAGCCCGATTATACAGGGAGGAAACATTCAGTACTTC.

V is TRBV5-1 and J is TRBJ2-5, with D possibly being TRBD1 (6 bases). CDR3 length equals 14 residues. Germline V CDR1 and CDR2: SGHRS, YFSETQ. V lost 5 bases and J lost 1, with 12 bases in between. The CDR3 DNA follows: TGCGCCAGCAGGTGGGACACCTCCCAAGAGACCCAGTACTTC. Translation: CASRWDTSQETQYF. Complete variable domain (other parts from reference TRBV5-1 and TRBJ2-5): KAGVTQTPRYLIKTRGQQVTLSCSPISGHRSVSWYQQTPGQGLQFLFEYFSETQRNKGNFPGRFSGRQFSNSRSEMNVSTLELGDSALYLCASRWDTSQETQYFGPGTRLLVL.

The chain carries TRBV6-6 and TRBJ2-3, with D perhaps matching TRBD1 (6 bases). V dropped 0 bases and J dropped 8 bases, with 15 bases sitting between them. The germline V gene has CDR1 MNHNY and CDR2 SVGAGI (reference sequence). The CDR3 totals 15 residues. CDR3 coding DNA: TGTGCCAGCAGTTACTCGGGGGCTTATCAGGCTACGCAGTATTTT. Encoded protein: CASSYSGAYQATQYF.

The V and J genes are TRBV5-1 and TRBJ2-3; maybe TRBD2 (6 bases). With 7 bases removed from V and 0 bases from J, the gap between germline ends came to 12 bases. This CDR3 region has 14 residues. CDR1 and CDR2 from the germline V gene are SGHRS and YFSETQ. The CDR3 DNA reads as TGCGCCAGCCGGCGGGATTCTAGCACAGATACGCAGTATTTT. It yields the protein CASRRDSSTDTQYF.

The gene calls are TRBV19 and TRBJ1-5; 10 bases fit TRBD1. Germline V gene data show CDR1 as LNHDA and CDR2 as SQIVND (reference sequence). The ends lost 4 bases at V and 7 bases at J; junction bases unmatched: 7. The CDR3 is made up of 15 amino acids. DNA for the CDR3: TGTGCCAGTAGTAGCCGACAGGGGGCGAAACAGCCCCAGCATTTT. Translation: CASSSRQGAKQPQHF.

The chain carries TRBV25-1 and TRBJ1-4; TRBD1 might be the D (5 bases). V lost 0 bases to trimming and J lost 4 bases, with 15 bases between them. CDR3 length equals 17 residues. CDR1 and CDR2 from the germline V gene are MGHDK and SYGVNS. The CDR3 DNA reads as TGTGCCAGCAGTGAATATTCGTACCAGGGTGATAATGAAAAACTGTTTTTT. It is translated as CASSEYSYQGDNEKLFF.

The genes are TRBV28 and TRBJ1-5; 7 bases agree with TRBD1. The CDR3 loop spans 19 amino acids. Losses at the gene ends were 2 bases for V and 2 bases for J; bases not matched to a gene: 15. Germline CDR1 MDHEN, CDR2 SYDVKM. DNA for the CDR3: TGTGCCAGCAGTTTAGGCCCCAGGGGGGGCACGTTTCGCAATCAGCCCCAGCATTTT. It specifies CASSLGPRGGTFRNQPQHF.

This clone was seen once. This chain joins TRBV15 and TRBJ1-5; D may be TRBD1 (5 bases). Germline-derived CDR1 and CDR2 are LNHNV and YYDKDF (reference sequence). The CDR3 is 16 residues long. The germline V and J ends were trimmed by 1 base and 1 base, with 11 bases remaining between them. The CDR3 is CATSRGQTVSNQPQHF. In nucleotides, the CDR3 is TGTGCCACCAGCAGAGGACAGACAGTCAGCAATCAGCCCCAGCATTTT. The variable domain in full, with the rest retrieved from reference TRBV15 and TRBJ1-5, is DAMVIQNPRYQVTQFGKPVTLSCSQTLNHNVMYWYQQKSSQAPKLLFHYYDKDFNNEADTPDNFQSRRPNTSFCFLDIRSPGLGDTAMYLCATSRGQTVSNQPQHFGDGTRLSIL.

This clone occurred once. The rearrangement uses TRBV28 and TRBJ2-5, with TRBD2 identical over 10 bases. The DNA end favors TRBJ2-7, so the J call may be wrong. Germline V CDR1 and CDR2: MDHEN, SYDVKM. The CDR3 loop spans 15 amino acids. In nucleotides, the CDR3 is TGTGCCAGCAGTCGAGCGGGAGGGAGGTCCTACGAGCAGTACTTC. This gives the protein CASSRAGGRSYEQYF.

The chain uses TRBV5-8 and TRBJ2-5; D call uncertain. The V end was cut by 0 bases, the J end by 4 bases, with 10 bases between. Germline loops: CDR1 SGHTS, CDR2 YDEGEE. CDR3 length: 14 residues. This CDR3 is CASSLAGIPETQYF. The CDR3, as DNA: TGTGCCAGCAGCTTGGCCGGAATCCCAGAGACCCAGTACTTC.

CDR3 amino acids: CASRRNTGANTEAFF. CDR3 in DNA: TGTGCCAGCAGACGCAATACAGGGGCGAACACTGAAGCTTTCTTT. This rearrangement joins TRBV6-5 to TRBJ1-1; 7 nucleotides match TRBD1. Germline CDR1 MNHEY, CDR2 SVGAGI. The CDR3 contains 15 residues. After removal of 6 bases from V and 1 base from J, the junction contained 8 bases not matched to a gene.

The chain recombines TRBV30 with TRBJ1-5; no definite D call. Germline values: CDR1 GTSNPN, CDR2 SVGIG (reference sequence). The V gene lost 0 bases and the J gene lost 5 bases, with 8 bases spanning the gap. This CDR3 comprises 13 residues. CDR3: CAWSVMEDQPQHF. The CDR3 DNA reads TGTGCCTGGAGTGTTATGGAGGATCAGCCCCAGCATTTT.

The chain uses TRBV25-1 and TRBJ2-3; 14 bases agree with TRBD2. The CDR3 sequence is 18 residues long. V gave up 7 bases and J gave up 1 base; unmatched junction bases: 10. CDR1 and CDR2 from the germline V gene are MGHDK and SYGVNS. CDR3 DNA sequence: TGTGCCAGCACCCCTAGACTAGCGGGGGGGCAGGGCACAGATACGCAGTATTTT. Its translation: CASTPRLAGGQGTDTQYF.

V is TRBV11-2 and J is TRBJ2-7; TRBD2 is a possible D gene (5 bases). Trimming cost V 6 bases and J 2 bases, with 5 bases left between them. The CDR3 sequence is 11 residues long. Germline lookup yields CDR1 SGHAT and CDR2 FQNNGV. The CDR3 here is CASRRAYEQYF. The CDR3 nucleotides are TGTGCCAGCAGGCGGGCCTACGAGCAGTACTTC.